These 22 T cell receptor beta chains were sequenced from one sample in a study of CD8 T cells in Susac syndrome. With random hexamers, roughly 0.45 to 1 ug RNA was reverse transcribed. TCRdb reprocessed the immunoSEQ multiplex PCR reads via MiXCR and lists one record per CDR3 protein. The sample includes about 23,000 distinct CDR3 sequences, approximately 92% of them seen just once. The sequenced sample consisted of CD8+ T cells from PBMCs. Receptors originate from a human donor with Susac syndrome.

The V gene is TRBV19, the J gene TRBJ2-5; D possibly corresponds to TRBD1 (5 bases). The CDR3 sequence is 14 residues long. Trimming stripped 3 bases from V and 7 bases from J, with 15 bases between. Germline CDR1 reads LNHDA; CDR2 reads SQIVND (reference sequence). CDR3 in amino acids: CASSIAWGLATQYF. As DNA, the CDR3 is TGTGCCAGTAGTATCGCCTGGGGCCTGGCGACCCAGTACTTC.

The chain employs TRBV20-1 and TRBJ2-4; no reliable D call. The CDR3 is 14 residues long. With 0 bases removed from V and 0 bases from J, the gap between germline ends came to 6 bases. Looked up from germline, CDR1 is DFQATT and CDR2 is SNEGSKA (reference sequence). The CDR3 DNA is TGCAGTGCTAGAGACAGCCTAGCCAAAAACATTCAGTACTTC. Its translation: CSARDSLAKNIQYF.

The chain uses TRBV4-1 and TRBJ1-5; no reliable D call. The CDR3 contains 14 residues. Germline V lookup: CDR1 MGHRA, CDR2 YSYEKL. Deletions cut 0 bases from V and 4 bases from J, with 7 bases between. CDR3 in DNA: TGCGCCAGCAGCCAAGATACATATAATCAGCCCCAGCATTTT. It is translated as CASSQDTYNQPQHF.

The chain combines TRBV19 with TRBJ2-3, with D possibly TRBD1 on 6 matching bases. The CDR3 length is 15 residues. Trimming removed 5 bases at V and 2 bases at J, with 14 bases between. Germline CDR1 reads LNHDA; CDR2 reads SQIVND (reference sequence). The CDR3 spells CASSSQYRATDTQYF. For the CDR3, the DNA is TGTGCCAGTAGTTCCCAGTACAGGGCCACAGATACGCAGTATTTT.

Only one count was recorded for this clonotype. This chain connects TRBV5-6 to TRBJ1-1, with 8 bases matching TRBD1. CDR1 and CDR2 (germline): SGHDT, YYEEEE. The CDR3 length is 16 residues. J was trimmed by 2 bases and V by 0 bases; bases with no gene match: 6. In DNA, the CDR3 is TGTGCCAGCAGCTTGGAGAACAGGGGGACTAACACTGAAGCTTTCTTT. Translation: CASSLENRGTNTEAFF.

This clonotype was detected once. The chain joins TRBV6-5 to TRBJ2-2; no clear D gene. The CDR3 runs 13 residues. Deletions cut 6 bases from V and 1 base from J, with 6 bases between. Germline CDR1 and CDR2: MNHEY and SVGAGI. For the CDR3, the DNA is TGTGCCAGCAGGGGCGTGAACACCGGGGAGCTGTTTTTT. Amino acid sequence: CASRGVNTGELFF.

The gene calls are TRBV19 and TRBJ1-1, with unresolved D. Trimming shortened V by 6 bases and J by 3 bases, and 14 bases separated the two germline ends. From germline, CDR1 is LNHDA and CDR2 SQIVND (reference sequence). This CDR3 contains 14 residues. CDR3 bases: TGTGCCAGTAGCCCCGAGATCACCTACACTGAAGCTTTCTTT. Its translation is CASSPEITYTEAFF.

This chain links TRBV6-5 with TRBJ1-5; TRBD1 aligns across 11 bases. The CDR3 has 14 residues. The J segment lost 2 bases and the V segment lost 10 bases, leaving 4 bases of the junction unmatched. CDR1 and CDR2 (germline): MNHEY, SVGAGI. The CDR3, as DNA: TGTGCCATAAGGACAGGGGGCGGCAATCAGCCCCAGCATTTT. Protein: CAIRTGGGNQPQHF.

CDR3 coding DNA: TGTGCCAGCAGCCCAGTAAGACAGGATTATAATTCACCCCTCCACTTT. Amino acid sequence: CASSPVRQDYNSPLHF. J is TRBJ1-6 and V is TRBV2, with a tentative D call TRBD1 (6 bases). CDR1 SNHLY and CDR2 FYNNEI come from the germline V gene. The CDR3 has 16 amino acids. V was shortened by 6 bases and J by 4 bases, with 16 bases between the two germline ends.

The rearrangement links TRBV7-9 to TRBJ1-2; no definite D call. Germline assignment: CDR1 SEHNR and CDR2 FQNEAQ (reference sequence). The V end was cut by 1 base, the J end by 13 bases, with 13 bases between. The CDR3 totals 12 residues. The CDR3 nucleotides are TGTGCCAGCAGCTTAGGTGGGAGCGAGGGCACCTTC. As protein: CASSLGGSEGTF.

The rearrangement uses TRBV7-2 and TRBJ1-3; 7 positions agree with TRBD1. V lost 4 bases and J lost 0; bases outside the gene matches: 3. The CDR3 runs to 15 residues. CDR1 is SGHTA and CDR2 is FQGNSA in the germline V gene. CDR3 bases: TGTGCCAGCAGCTCGACAGGGCTCTCTGGAAACACCATATATTTT. It is translated as CASSSTGLSGNTIYF. Drawing the rest from reference TRBV7-2 and TRBJ1-3, the complete variable domain is GAGVSQSPSNKVTEKGKDVELRCDPISGHTALYWYRQSLGQGLEFLIYFQGNSAPDKSGLPSDRFSAERTGGSVSTLTIQRTQQEDSAVYLCASSSTGLSGNTIYFGEGSWLTVV.

The chain employs TRBV19 and TRBJ2-3; the match to TRBD2 covers 8 bases. This CDR3 is 18 amino acids long. Germline lookup yields CDR1 LNHDA and CDR2 SQIVND (reference sequence). V lost 3 bases, J lost 1 base, and 12 bases stayed unmatched. DNA for the CDR3: TGTGCCAGTAGTATGAGAGCGGGGGCCGGGGGAGGCACAGATACGCAGTATTTT. Residues: CASSMRAGAGGGTDTQYF.

J is TRBJ1-1 and V is TRBV7-9; D not resolved. This CDR3 spans 12 amino acids. V lost 5 bases to trimming and J lost 3 bases, with 7 bases between them. CDR1 SEHNR and CDR2 FQNEAQ come from the germline V gene (reference sequence). CDR3 sequence reads: CASSPKDTEAFF. The CDR3 DNA follows: TGTGCCAGCAGCCCTAAGGACACTGAAGCTTTCTTT.

This chain connects TRBV4-1 to TRBJ2-7, with D unresolved. V shed 5 bases and J shed 4 bases, with 12 bases lying between them. Germline V lookup: CDR1 MGHRA, CDR2 YSYEKL. This CDR3 has 13 amino acids. For the CDR3, the DNA is TGCGCCAGCAGCAAACATCTGGAGTACGAGCAGTACTTC. This translates into CASSKHLEYEQYF.

This chain connects TRBV3-1 to TRBJ1-6; 7 bases map to TRBD1. With 4 bases clipped from V and 7 bases from J, the junction kept 4 bases outside the gene matches. Per the germline V gene, CDR1 is LGHDT and CDR2 is YNNKEL (reference sequence). The CDR3 is 14 amino acids. The CDR3 region has the DNA TGTGCCAGCAGCCCGGGACAGAAAAATTCACCCCTCCACTTT. Translation gives CASSPGQKNSPLHF.

V usage is TRBV27 and J usage is TRBJ2-2; 9 bases are a match to TRBD1. This CDR3 comprises 14 residues. Germline-derived CDR1 and CDR2 are MNHEY and SMNVEV (reference sequence). Trimming removed 3 bases from V and 8 bases from J; junction bases left unmatched: 4. CDR3 amino acids: CASSFRDRGGELFF. DNA for the CDR3: TGTGCCAGCAGTTTCAGAGACAGGGGGGGGGAGCTGTTTTTT.

The rearrangement joins TRBV28 to TRBJ1-5; D is undetermined. Trimming pared 4 bases from V and 0 bases from J, leaving 10 bases between. Per germline, CDR1 MDHEN and CDR2 SYDVKM. The CDR3 length is 15 residues. The CDR3 DNA follows: TGTGCCAGCAGTTGGAGACGCGATAGCAATCAGCCCCAGCATTTT. Translation gives CASSWRRDSNQPQHF.

The chain recombines TRBV4-1 with TRBJ2-1, with TRBD1 matching 7 bases. CDR1 MGHRA and CDR2 YSYEKL come from the germline V gene. After removal of 3 bases from V and 10 bases from J, the junction contained 3 bases not matched to a gene. This CDR3 has 12 amino acids. This chain's CDR3 is CASSHGQAEQFF. The DNA of the CDR3 is TGCGCCAGCAGCCACGGACAGGCCGAGCAGTTCTTC.

The chain uses TRBV4-2 and TRBJ2-1, with 9 nucleotides matching TRBD1. The V gene's germline CDR1 is LGHNA and CDR2 YNFKEQ. V lost 4 bases to trimming and J lost 8 bases; unmatched junction nucleotides: 9. CDR3 length: 15 amino acids. The CDR3 nucleotides are TGTGCCAGCAGCCGAGGACAGGGGCGAGTGGATGAGCAGTTCTTC. Protein: CASSRGQGRVDEQFF.

This clonotype was recorded only once. This sequence joins TRBV9 and TRBJ2-7; 10 bases map to TRBD1. The CDR3 is 16 amino acids. The germline gives CDR1 SGDLS, CDR2 YYNGEE. The V segment lost 3 bases and the J segment 2 bases; nucleotides outside the gene matches: 8. CDR3 DNA sequence: TGTGCCAGCAGCGCAGGAACCGGACAGGGGGCCTACGAGCAGTACTTC. Its translation: CASSAGTGQGAYEQYF.

This sequence joins TRBV28 and TRBJ1-5; D is perhaps TRBD1 (6 bases). CDR3 length: 14 residues. The germline V gene has CDR1 MDHEN and CDR2 SYDVKM. The V and J ends lost 3 bases and 6 bases respectively, with 12 bases between them. The CDR3 bases are TGTGCCAGCAGTTTGGGGCAGGGGATTCAGCCCCAGCATTTT. It yields the protein CASSLGQGIQPQHF.

V and J are TRBV4-3 and TRBJ2-4, with D unclear. The germline CDR1 and CDR2 sequences are LGHNA and YSLEER. Trimming shortened V by 1 base and J by 3 bases, and 10 bases separated the two germline ends. This CDR3 is 15 amino acids long. The DNA for the CDR3 is TGCGCCAGCAGCCAAGCGCCAGAGAACAAAAACATTCAGTACTTC. Translated, it gives CASSQAPENKNIQYF.